This TCR beta chain comes out of a study of cytomegalovirus exposure and HLA in healthy donors (TCRdb year 2017). Study-level background: In an earlier analysis of some 550 of the donors, 276 Gb of sequence data and 90 million to 120 million unique TCR beta sequences from about 190 million T cells were reported. An early release covering roughly 640 HLA-typed donors comprised about 300 gigabases of sequencing data and around 80 million unique TCR sequences. The genetic ancestry cluster associated with self-reported Caucasian donors included 81% of the approximately 410 genotyped donors. The study aimed to test whether signatures of past pathogen exposure could be identified by cataloging public T cell receptors. The study used immunosequencing to profile the T cell repertoires of 600 to 850 subjects and linked those repertoires to cytomegalovirus serostatus. In addition to the first cohort of 650 to 750 subjects, a separate validation cohort of under 150 different subjects was used. The study combined high-throughput TCR immunosequencing, statistical association of individual TCRs with disease status, and machine learning to predict cytomegalovirus infection status. To study patterns of TCR occurrence, a later analysis re-analyzed previously published TCR beta repertoires from just over 650 donors and added high-resolution HLA genotyping. Rather than drawing on any new phenotypic data, the later analysis identified candidate immune exposures from TCR beta sequences and the way those sequences occurred across donors. An earlier analysis of approximately 580 of the donors used high-throughput TCR beta sequencing to judge whether each TCR beta V gene segment behaved as functional or pseudogenic. Donor age, sex, ethnicity and CMV serostatus were collected together with the repertoire data. In a later genetic analysis, genome-wide SNP genotypes for about 55% of the 666 donors were used, and that subset was treated as a discovery cohort. Every repertoire in the discovery cohort had been generated on one and the same sequencing platform. Both class I and class II loci were covered by HLA typing, at four-digit resolution. Typing coverage differed by locus: A, B, C, DRB1 and DQB1 were typed in about 620-640 donors, DQA1 in about 550, DPA1 in around 580, and DPB1 in around 440. Because of strong linkage in the cohort, four to six DR-DQ haplotypes were treated as single units for association and clustering. Among some 400 genotyped donors of the cohort, an average of approximately 240,000 unique TCR beta nucleotide sequences was sequenced per donor, of which about 18% were non-productive.

V lost 1 base and J lost 4 bases, and the count of bases not matched to a germline gene is 14. Inclusive of the bounding cysteine and phenylalanine, the CDR3 is 20 residues long. Only the CDR3 DNA stays, 60 bases, in frame from base 1. CDR1 and CDR2, looked up from the germline V gene, are LGHNA and YNFKEQ. This clone was detected once. No cognate antigen has been identified for it. No much larger clone exists at a distance of one base, and base qualities are not known. The cohort was made up of hundreds of healthy bone marrow donors. At the time of sampling, every cohort member was nominally healthy, though immune exposures that went unrecorded were likely present. The donor was CMV seronegative and was included in the group of about 350 seronegative cohort members. A peripheral blood sample was collected from each donor, and TCR beta sequencing was performed on peripheral blood mononuclear cells. The Qiagen DNeasy Blood Extraction Kit was used to extract genomic DNA from the blood cell samples.

Receptor libraries were prepared by the immunoSEQ multiplex PCR assay. For the multiplex PCR, a mixture combining 60 forward primers for TCR Vbeta segments and 13 reverse primers for TCR Jbeta segments was used. Amplification of the CDR3 region of rearranged TCR beta genes was performed with a multiplex PCR assay on genomic DNA. The amplified TCR beta libraries were sequenced on the Illumina HiSeq System as 87-base-pair reads. The study's own analysis went as follows. In a later analysis, tens of millions of unique TCR beta chains were counted across the roughly 610 repertoires, and around 10 million of these chains were shared by at least two donors. A nearest-neighbor algorithm error-corrected the raw reads and collapsed the reads into unique sequences, merging closely related sequences to remove PCR and sequencing errors. To assign V, D and J gene segments, CDR3 sequences were aligned to IMGT reference sequences. Each retained sequence needed at least a six-nucleotide match to both a V gene segment and a J gene segment. Rearrangements were classified as productive when the CDR3 lacked stop codons and remained in frame with V and J, and all other rearrangements were classified as non-productive. CDR3 was defined by IMGT convention, running from the second conserved V-encoded cysteine to the conserved J-encoded phenylalanine. In an earlier analysis of some 550 of the donors, sequences lacking an unambiguous match to a single V gene segment were excluded. An earlier analysis of approximately 590 of the donors called V segments functional above 56.7% productive rearrangements and segregating when the between-donor standard deviation exceeded 5%. A statistical classification framework was built for diagnosing cytomegalovirus status from the catalog of TCR beta chain sequences. V and J gene assignment, in a later analysis, came from comparing TCR nucleotide sequences with IMGT/GENE-DB human TR gene sequences. Using the TCRdist pipeline, a later analysis assigned CDR3 sequences along with most-parsimonious VDJ recombination scenarios. In a later analysis, every TCR beta chain was defined by the combination of its CDR3 amino acid sequence and its V-gene family, and reads without a unique V-gene family were dropped. To address suspected cross-contamination and a sequencing artifact, a later analysis removed 550 to 750 highly shared, low-generation-probability nucleotide sequences. For each public chain, a later analysis derived a clonal expansion index from normalized ranks of inferred template counts within each repertoire. Generation probabilities in a later analysis came from a VDJ recombination model fitted to out-of-frame rearrangements, and those results were checked against IGoR. A later analysis scored TCR-TCR, TCR-HLA and TCR-CMV co-occurrence with hypergeometric tests, applying a repertoire-size bias correction to TCR pairs. In a later analysis, false discovery rates were estimated by permuting HLA or CMV assignments 20 times. In a later analysis, co-occurring TCRs were grouped using DBSCAN, with TCRdist sequence similarity added in when clustering inside HLA-allele-positive subsets. Repertoires with fewer than 30,000 or more than 120,000 public chains were left out of co-occurrence clustering, as were about 5 repertoires with anomalous nucleotide sharing. TCRdb took over this immuneACCESS table, retaining in-frame rearrangements with V and J assigned. Such tables are incomplete; in checked studies, under half of the missing clones stem from an unresolved V gene, and the remainder is unexplained. V, J and clone size are those of that table, while D and trimming were read from the DNA. The sample includes about 170,000 clones, with roughly 88% observed a single time. The ten largest account for 0.95% to 1.5% of the sample.

What the research found in general, with its limitations: The sequencing pipeline was judged likely to have produced a cluster of highly shared sequence variants as a technical artifact. Cytomegalovirus status was reported to be diagnosed by the classifier with high specificity and sensitivity in both the original and validation cohorts. An earlier analysis of around 600 of the donors showed that most TCR beta V segments appeared in productive rearrangements either about 87% or about 30% of the time, which broadly matched IMGT annotations. A later analysis associated 17,000 or so TCR beta sequences with specific HLA alleles at a false discovery rate of 0.05. The earlier analysis of approximately 540 of the donors excluded some 15 rarely observed V segments, including chromosome 9 orphons, because counts were too low. The authors suggested that the approach could potentially be generalized to other disease states and immunological phenotypes. Compared with equally common non-associated chains, HLA-associated TCR beta chains in a later analysis were more clonally expanded and had lower generation probabilities. Assigning TCR associations to individual alleles was difficult when HLA alleles, especially DR and DQ, strongly co-occurred. In a later analysis, several top co-occurrence clusters were reported to appear linked to parvovirus B19, influenza, CMV and Epstein-Barr virus. Roughly uniform sequencing depth across donors was assumed in presence/absence analyses, although this assumption may not hold. V-gene and J-gene trimming of TCR beta chains was associated with a missense DCLRE1C variant in a later genetic analysis, and the association was replicated in an independent cohort. In a later genetic analysis, fewer N-insertions in productive TCRs were reported among donors in an Asian-associated ancestry cluster than the approximately 670-donor mean. CMV serostatus was the only immune exposure information available for the cohort. A later analysis found that most CMV-associated TCR beta chains appeared HLA-restricted, with HLA associations seemingly driven largely by CMV exposure. Most TCR sequences were observed very rarely across donors, whereas some public TCRs were present in many individuals. A later analysis found that TCR association rates varied across HLA loci, with DRB1 alleles showing the most associated TCRs and HLA-C alleles the fewest. In this cohort, only TCR beta chains were sequenced, and detectable features were limited by the absence of alpha or paired-chain data. In the study, some 160 TCR beta chains were listed as associated with cytomegalovirus. A few of the identified cytomegalovirus-associated TCR beta chains were confirmed in vitro to be specific for cytomegalovirus antigens. Because some donors lacked HLA typing at each locus, the association tests relied only on the typed subset. A further reported finding was that TCR beta sequences accurately predicted the HLA-A and HLA-B alleles for most subjects in the first cohort. Some IMGT-functional V segments, including TRBV6-2 and TRBV6-3, could not be told apart with the 87-base-pair reads, so those segments were excluded. Linkage disequilibrium might explain the correlated functional status among segregating V segments, but an unknown experimental factor could not be ruled out.

The sequence links TRBV4-2 to TRBJ2-2; TRBD2 agrees with 11 junctional bases. The specimen was PBMCs. The source is a boy aged 2 to 10 in good health and CMV-seronegative. Here is the DNA: TGTGCCAGCAGCCAAGCCACTAAGCAACTAGCGGGAGTTCCCACCGGGGAGCTGTTTTTT. The encoded protein is CASSQATKQLAGVPTGELFF.